A selection of T cell receptor beta chains follows, all from one sample in a study of blood T cell repertoires in COVID-19. Method: immunoSEQ multiplex PCR; TCRdb's copy keeps in-frame clones and lacks some. The profile shows approximately 260,000 clones, around 90% of them singletons. The sequencing sample was made of peripheral blood. The receptors originated from a man aged 60-69 years who had recovered from COVID-19. Each CDR3 is given with its conserved first and last residue. The D gene is left open where the match is weak. Only part of the rows carry a size: once, few, many, or a class if the clone is expanded.

TRBD1,once,TRBJ2-3,TRBV2,CASSFGQVGTDTQYF,TGTGCCAGCAGTTTTGGACAGGTCGGCACAGATACGCAGTATTTT
.,.,TRBJ1-2,TRBV18,CASSPLGGPFYGYTF,TGTGCCAGCTCACCCCTTGGAGGGCCTTTCTATGGCTACACCTTC
TRBD1,few,TRBJ2-7,TRBV9,CASSVGTGGFYEQYF,TGTGCCAGCAGCGTAGGGACAGGGGGCTTCTACGAGCAGTACTTC
TRBD1,.,TRBJ1-6,TRBV19,CASSILWVNKDRTALHF,TGTGCCAGTAGTATCTTGTGGGTGAACAAGGACAGGACGGCTCTCCACTTT
TRBD1,.,TRBJ1-2,TRBV18,CASSPDRGRYGYTF,TGTGCCAGCTCCCCTGACAGGGGGCGGTATGGCTACACCTTC
TRBD1,.,TRBJ1-2,TRBV3-1/TRBV3-2,CASSQGLGTEYGYTF,TGTGCCAGCAGCCAAGGACTGGGGACAGAGTATGGCTACACCTTC
TRBD1,once,TRBJ2-3,TRBV7-6,CASSLGPPGTGGMTDTQYF,TGTGCCAGCAGCTTAGGGCCTCCCGGGACAGGGGGTATGACAGATACGCAGTATTTT
.,.,TRBJ1-2,TRBV5-1,CASSHRDRNYGYTF,TGCGCCAGCAGCCACAGGGATCGAAACTATGGCTACACCTTC
.,.,TRBJ1-1,TRBV18,CASSGQPNTEAFF,TGTGCCAGCTCAGGACAGCCGAACACTGAAGCTTTCTTT
TRBD1,.,TRBJ1-6,TRBV28,CASRGSTGGSSPLHF,TGTGCCAGCAGAGGATCGACAGGGGGTTCTTCACCCCTCCACTTT
.,.,TRBJ2-2,TRBV10-1,CASSESGGFGNTGELFF,TGCGCCAGCAGTGAGTCGGGAGGATTTGGTAATACCGGGGAGCTGTTTTTT
.,.,TRBJ1-4,TRBV12-3/TRBV12-4,CASSLSVNEKLFF,TGTGCCAGCAGTTTAAGCGTCAATGAAAAACTGTTTTTT
TRBD1,once,TRBJ1-6,TRBV19,CASSPGQGSSYNSPLHF,TGTGCCAGTTCACCGGGACAGGGGAGCTCCTATAATTCACCCCTCCACTTT
.,.,TRBJ1-2,TRBV3-1/TRBV3-2,CASSQLERGYTF,TGTGCCAGCAGCCAATTGGAGAGGGGCTACACCTTC
.,.,TRBJ2-3,TRBV5-5,CASSRSQGTDTQYF,TGTGCCAGCAGCCGCTCACAGGGCACAGATACGCAGTATTTT
.,.,TRBJ1-1,TRBV5-4,CASSPSRAGGLGVTEAFF,TGTGCCAGCAGCCCCTCCCGGGCCGGAGGTCTCGGGGTCACTGAAGCTTTCTTT
.,.,TRBJ2-3,TRBV15,CATSRASPGVSTQYF,TGTGCCACCAGCAGAGCATCCCCCGGGGTCTCTACGCAGTATTTT
.,.,TRBJ1-5,TRBV10-3,CAISEDGRSNQPQHF,TGTGCCATCAGTGAAGATGGCCGTAGCAATCAGCCCCAGCATTTT
TRBD2,.,TRBJ2-3,TRBV10-2,CASRETSGGTPDTQYF,TGCGCCAGCAGGGAGACTAGCGGGGGGACCCCAGATACGCAGTATTTT
.,.,TRBJ1-4,TRBV11-2,CASSVQGEKLFF,TGTGCCAGCAGCGTCCAGGGGGAAAAACTGTTTTTT
TRBD1,.,TRBJ1-1,TRBV19,CASTRGEVTEAFF,TGTGCCAGTACCAGGGGGGAGGTCACTGAAGCTTTCTTT
TRBD2,.,TRBJ2-1,TRBV5-1,CASSHSGGGYNEQFF,TGCGCCAGCAGCCACAGCGGGGGGGGTTACAATGAGCAGTTCTTC
.,.,TRBJ1-5,TRBV18,CASSPGIGNQPQHF,TGTGCCAGCTCACCAGGCATTGGCAATCAGCCCCAGCATTTT
.,.,TRBJ1-6,TRBV3-1/TRBV3-2,CASSQGGTLSPLHF,TGTGCCAGCAGCCAAGGGGGGACTCTTTCACCCCTCCACTTT
TRBD2,.,TRBJ2-2,TRBV13,CASSLGGLAVNTGELFF,TGTGCCAGCAGCTTAGGCGGACTAGCGGTGAACACCGGGGAGCTGTTTTTT
.,.,TRBJ1-6,TRBV12-3/TRBV12-4,CASSFSNSPLHF,TGTGCCAGCAGTTTCTCCAATTCACCCCTCCACTTT
TRBD1,.,TRBJ1-2,TRBV7-9,CASSPGQDNYGYTF,TGTGCCAGCAGCCCTGGACAGGATAACTATGGCTACACCTTC
.,few,TRBJ1-2,TRBV18,CASSPGENYGYTF,TGTGCCAGCTCACCGGGAGAAAACTATGGCTACACCTTC
TRBD1,.,TRBJ2-1,TRBV6-5,CASRAGTGTYNEQFF,TGTGCCAGCAGGGCCGGGACAGGGACCTACAATGAGCAGTTCTTC
.,.,TRBJ1-1,TRBV29-1,CSVTRGGTEAFF,TGCAGCGTTACCCGGGGAGGCACTGAAGCTTTCTTT
TRBD1,.,TRBJ2-1,TRBV19,CASSTGQDNEQFF,TGTGCCAGTAGTACCGGACAGGACAATGAGCAGTTCTTC
.,.,TRBJ2-3,TRBV7-9,CASSMTVPSSTDTQYF,TGTGCCAGCAGCATGACAGTTCCCTCTAGCACAGATACGCAGTATTTT
.,once,TRBJ2-7,TRBV11-2,CASSYSSYEQYF,TGTGCCAGCAGTTACTCTTCCTACGAGCAGTACTTC
.,.,TRBJ2-5,TRBV9,CASSPRGGVGANQYF,TGTGCCAGCAGCCCGCGTGGGGGGGTGGGGGCGAACCAGTACTTC
.,.,TRBJ1-4,TRBV7-2,CASSARTVGDEKLFF,TGTGCCAGCAGCGCCCGGACAGTGGGGGATGAAAAACTGTTTTTT
TRBD1,.,TRBJ1-6,TRBV27,CASSSGLQGDNSPLHF,TGTGCCAGCAGTTCCGGTCTCCAGGGGGACAATTCACCCCTCCACTTT
TRBD1,.,TRBJ1-1,TRBV29-1,CSAVGQADTEAFF,TGCAGCGCCGTGGGACAGGCGGACACTGAAGCTTTCTTT
TRBD2,.,TRBJ2-1,TRBV6-1,CASSGLLVAGTIYNEQFF,TGTGCCAGCAGTGGACTGTTGGTAGCGGGCACGATTTACAATGAGCAGTTCTTC
TRBD2,.,TRBJ2-1,TRBV12-3/TRBV12-4,CATTSRGGGEQFF,TGTGCCACAACATCCCGGGGGGGCGGTGAGCAGTTCTTC
.,.,TRBJ2-7,TRBV4-1,CASSQDPPGYEQYF,TGCGCCAGCAGCCAAGACCCCCCGGGCTACGAGCAGTACTTC
.,.,TRBJ1-1,TRBV7-8,CASTPRGGPLWNTEAFF,TGTGCCAGCACCCCACGCGGGGGGCCACTCTGGAACACTGAAGCTTTCTTT
.,.,TRBJ1-1,TRBV5-1,CASRPSAGDTEAFF,TGCGCCAGCAGGCCATCGGCTGGAGATACTGAAGCTTTCTTT
.,.,TRBJ1-5,TRBV18,CASSPGQTSNQPQHF,TGTGCCAGCTCACCCGGACAGACTAGCAATCAGCCCCAGCATTTT
.,once,TRBJ1-2,TRBV19,CASVTPGVLNYGYTF,TGTGCCAGTGTAACCCCCGGGGTACTGAACTATGGCTACACCTTC
.,.,TRBJ1-4,TRBV12-5,CASGLPTGDEKLFF,TGTGCTAGTGGGTTGCCTACCGGGGATGAAAAACTGTTTTTT
.,.,TRBJ2-3,TRBV6-9,CASSSTVTDTQYF,TGTGCCAGCAGTTCCACAGTCACAGATACGCAGTATTTT
.,.,TRBJ1-1,TRBV6-5,CASSPGGDTEAFF,TGTGCCAGCAGCCCCGGGGGTGACACTGAAGCTTTCTTT
TRBD1,.,TRBJ1-2,TRBV5-1,CASSFETGLGYGYTF,TGCGCCAGCAGCTTTGAGACAGGGCTCGGCTATGGCTACACCTTC